The 23 T cell receptor beta chains reported below all come from one sample, sequenced in a study of T cells expressing NK-cell markers. With the 5' RACE reads reprocessed, TCRdb shows one record per CDR3 protein and no DNA. Across roughly 390,000 distinct CDR3 sequences, the top ten clones capture about 10% of the sample. The sample taken for sequencing was blood T cells: a sorted CD56 or NKG2C T cell subset, CD4+ or CD8+ T cells, or bulk PBMC T cells (not recorded which). Receptors originate from a woman aged 50 to 65 in good health.

The chain is built from TRBV12-3 or TRBV12-4 and TRBJ2-5; TCRdb gives TRBD2 as the D gene, but with no DNA this cannot be confirmed. The CDR3 sequence is 15 residues long. CDR3 sequence: CASRGRGLAGETQYF.

The rearrangement uses TRBV5-1 and TRBJ2-1; TCRdb picks TRBD1, but there is no DNA to check that call. CDR3 length equals 14 residues. Germline lookup yields CDR1 SGHRS and CDR2 YFSETQ. CDR3 protein: CASSQGVLINEQFF. The full variable domain, completed using reference TRBV5-1 and TRBJ2-1, is KAGVTQTPRYLIKTRGQQVTLSCSPISGHRSVSWYQQTPGQGLQFLFEYFSETQRNKGNFPGRFSGRQFSNSRSEMNVSTLELGDSALYLCASSQGVLINEQFFGPGTRLTVL.

The rearrangement uses TRBV5-1 and TRBJ2-1; there is no DNA to check the TCRdb D call of TRBD1. Looked up from germline, CDR1 is SGHRS and CDR2 is YFSETQ. This CDR3 region has 14 residues. This CDR3 reads CASSSEGFYNEQFF.

The V gene is TRBV5-1, the J gene TRBJ2-3; TCRdb calls TRBD2, which cannot be checked without DNA. The CDR3 totals 14 residues. The germline CDR1 and CDR2 sequences are SGHRS and YFSETQ. The CDR3 loop is CASSLIAGGDTQYF.

The rearrangement uses TRBV28 and TRBJ2-5; without DNA, the TCRdb call of TRBD1 cannot be checked. CDR3 length equals 13 residues. The germline V gene encodes CDR1 MDHEN and CDR2 SYDVKM. This CDR3 is CASMGGYQETQYF.

The chain recombines TRBV2 with TRBJ2-1; TCRdb designates TRBD1, a call that cannot be tested without DNA. Germline V CDR1 and CDR2: SNHLY, FYNNEI. There are 13 residues in the CDR3. CDR3 residues: CASSARTSNEQFF. Complete variable domain (other parts from reference TRBV2 and TRBJ2-1): EPEVTQTPSHQVTQMGQEVILRCVPISNHLYFYWYRQILGQKVEFLVSFYNNEISEKSEIFDDQFSVERPDGSNFTLKIRSTKLEDSAMYFCASSARTSNEQFFGPGTRLTVL.

The V gene is TRBV11-3, the J gene TRBJ1-2; the TRBD1 assignment by TCRdb is unverifiable without DNA. The CDR3 has 14 residues. Germline assignment: CDR1 SGHNT and CDR2 YENEEA. CDR3 sequence: CASRASTGDYGYTF.

J is TRBJ1-5 and V is TRBV29-1. This CDR3 has 13 amino acids. Germline assignment: CDR1 SQVTM and CDR2 ANQGSEA. CDR3 region: CSVGSGLGQPQHF.

This chain links TRBV20-1 with TRBJ1-1; the D call of TRBD1 rests on TCRdb alone, since no DNA is present to check it. The CDR3 sequence is 11 residues long. The V gene's germline CDR1 is DFQATT and CDR2 SNEGSKA (reference sequence). Here the CDR3 reads CSATMGEEAFF.

CDR3 region: CASTRQDSYNSPLHF. The rearrangement uses TRBV12-3 or TRBV12-4 and TRBJ1-6; no DNA is available, so the TRBD1 call from TCRdb remains unchecked. CDR3 length: 15 residues.

This CDR3 reads CASSQGPYEQYF. The gene calls are TRBV7-9 and TRBJ2-7. This CDR3 has 12 amino acids. Germline V gives CDR1 SEHNR, CDR2 FQNEAQ (reference sequence).

The V and J genes are TRBV9 and TRBJ2-3; TCRdb returns TRBD2, unconfirmable since there is no DNA. The CDR3 is 20 amino acids. CDR1 is SGDLS and CDR2 is YYNGEE in the germline V gene. CDR3 region: CASSVEGSLAGVRLTDTQYF. Full variable domain (rest looked up from reference TRBV9 and TRBJ2-3): DSGVTQTPKHLITATGQRVTLRCSPRSGDLSVYWYQQSLDQGLQFLIQYYNGEERAKGNILERFSAQQFPDLHSELNLSSLELGDSALYFCASSVEGSLAGVRLTDTQYFGPGTRLTVL.

CDR3 in amino acids: CAGGLAEVNEQFF. The chain is built from TRBV7-2 and TRBJ2-1; as DNA is missing, the TRBD2 call by TCRdb cannot be tested. CDR3 length: 13 residues. In germline, CDR1 is SGHTA, CDR2 FQGNSA. The full variable domain, rest sourced from reference TRBV7-2 and TRBJ2-1, is GAGVSQSPSNKVTEKGKDVELRCDPISGHTALYWYRQSLGQGLEFLIYFQGNSAPDKSGLPSDRFSAERTGGSVSTLTIQRTQQEDSAVYLCAGGLAEVNEQFFGPGTRLTVL.

The V call is TRBV12-3 or TRBV12-4, the J call TRBJ2-7; the TRBD2 assignment by TCRdb is unverifiable without DNA. The length of the CDR3 is 16 residues. The CDR3 here is CASSSHLGLGGVRQYF.

This sequence joins TRBV3-1 and TRBJ2-7; there is no DNA to check the TCRdb D call of TRBD2. This CDR3 is 15 amino acids long. Germline V gives CDR1 LGHDT, CDR2 YNNKEL (reference sequence). This CDR3 is CASSHRGRALDEQYF.

The chain has TRBV19 and TRBJ1-2; the D gene TCRdb calls, TRBD1, cannot be checked with no DNA. Germline CDR1 and CDR2: LNHDA and SQIVND (reference sequence). The CDR3 totals 12 residues. The CDR3 sequence is CASKLGHYGYTF.

This rearrangement joins TRBV12-3 or TRBV12-4 to TRBJ2-6. The CDR3 runs 15 residues. The CDR3 is CASSLGFAGANVLTF.

J is TRBJ2-1 and V is TRBV9. Germline CDR1 and CDR2: SGDLS and YYNGEE. The CDR3 is made up of 15 amino acids. CDR3: CASSVAGTLYNEQFF.

The rearrangement links TRBV7-3 to TRBJ1-3; there is no DNA to check the TCRdb D call of TRBD1. Germline loops: CDR1 SGHTA, CDR2 FQGTGA. The CDR3 spans 16 residues. The CDR3 here is CASSLHPQGAGNTIYF.

This chain uses TRBV15 with TRBJ2-1; TCRdb's assignment of TRBD2 cannot be checked, as there is no DNA. The CDR3 is 14 amino acids. Germline V gene sequence: CDR1 LNHNV, CDR2 YYDKDF (reference sequence). CDR3 sequence: CATSPSGRYNEQFF.

This chain joins TRBV3-1 and TRBJ2-1; there is no DNA to check the TCRdb D call of TRBD1. The CDR3 contains 13 residues. Per germline, CDR1 LGHDT and CDR2 YNNKEL (reference sequence). CDR3 amino acids: CASSPSTETPQFF.

The V gene is TRBV6-1, the J gene TRBJ1-5. From germline, CDR1 is MNHNS and CDR2 SASEGT. There are 11 residues in the CDR3. CDR3 region: CASSEDQPQHF.

This chain links TRBV10-3 with TRBJ1-5; TCRdb lists TRBD1, though no DNA is available to test this call. Germline CDR1 is ENHRY and CDR2 is SYGVKD. The CDR3 length is 18 residues. The CDR3 sequence is CAISGSGQGAFSNQPQHF.